This entry features one TCR beta chain sequence. V shed 0 bases and J shed 1 base, with 13 bases lying between them. CDR1 SGHRS and CDR2 YFSETQ come from the germline V gene. CDR3 length equals 16 residues. The entry originates in a study of blood T cell repertoires in COVID-19. Using immunoSEQ multiplex PCR, the repertoire was profiled, and TCRdb retains in-frame clones only, with some absent. The table includes 150,000 or so clones, around 87% detected once. The J gene is TRBJ2-5, the V gene TRBV5-1, with D hard to call. The TCR comes from a woman aged 40 to 55 who had been exposed to COVID-19. Material for sequencing was PBMCs or T cells enriched from blood (not recorded which). In DNA, the CDR3 is TGCGCCAGCAGCTTGGGCAGTAAATTAATCCAAGAGACCCAGTACTTC. Translated: CASSLGSKLIQETQYF.